The 14 T cell receptor beta chains given below trace back to one sample, sequenced in a study of blood T cell repertoires in COVID-19. Profiled with immunoSEQ multiplex PCR; TCRdb holds only in-frame clones, not every one. The sample includes 150,000 to 200,000 clones, about 93% of them seen just once. Sequencing used peripheral blood. These receptors all stem from a man aged 25 to 40 with COVID-19, enrolled during active disease.

The chain is built from TRBV6-1 and TRBJ1-4, with D maybe TRBD1 (6 bases). This CDR3 has 15 amino acids. In germline, CDR1 is MNHNS, CDR2 SASEGT. Deletions cut 1 base from V and 5 bases from J, with 11 bases between. In nucleotides, the CDR3 is TGTGCCAGCAGTGAAGGCGGACAGCAAAATGAAAAACTGTTTTTT. The encoded protein is CASSEGGQQNEKLFF.

The chain is built from TRBV4-2 and TRBJ2-7, with D perhaps TRBD2 (5 bases). Between the trimmed V and J ends, which lost 0 bases and 2 bases, there was a span of 17 bases. Germline CDR1 LGHNA, CDR2 YNFKEQ. CDR3 length: 17 residues. The CDR3 is CASSQDRGSLRAYEQYF. CDR3 in DNA: TGTGCCAGCAGCCAAGATCGGGGATCCTTAAGAGCCTACGAGCAGTACTTC.

This clone was counted a single time. The chain combines TRBV27 with TRBJ1-1, with D tentatively TRBD1 (6 bases). Germline assignment: CDR1 MNHEY and CDR2 SMNVEV (reference sequence). The CDR3 totals 15 residues. The germline V and J ends were trimmed by 6 bases and 0 bases, with 14 bases remaining between them. CDR3 amino acids: CASSSRTAMNTEAFF. DNA of the CDR3: TGTGCCAGCAGCTCCCGGACAGCCATGAACACTGAAGCTTTCTTT.

This chain joins TRBV19 and TRBJ2-3; 8 nucleotides align to TRBD2. The CDR3 spans 15 residues. Germline CDR1 reads LNHDA; CDR2 reads SQIVND (reference sequence). V lost 1 base, J lost 3 bases, and 3 bases stayed unmatched. The CDR3 coding sequence is TGTGCCAGTAGTATAGTAGCGGGGATAACAGATACGCAGTATTTT. As protein: CASSIVAGITDTQYF.

The chain carries TRBV9 and TRBJ1-2, with D perhaps matching TRBD1 (5 bases). Germline CDR1 SGDLS, CDR2 YYNGEE. CDR3 length: 15 amino acids. The V and J ends lost 0 bases and 7 bases respectively, with 16 bases between them. The CDR3 DNA reads as TGTGCCAGCAGCGTAGATAAGAGAAGGGGATCTGGCTACACCTTC. This encodes CASSVDKRRGSGYTF. Using reference TRBV9 and TRBJ1-2 for the parts outside the CDR3, the full variable domain is DSGVTQTPKHLITATGQRVTLRCSPRSGDLSVYWYQQSLDQGLQFLIQYYNGEERAKGNILERFSAQQFPDLHSELNLSSLELGDSALYFCASSVDKRRGSGYTFGSGTRLTVV.

The chain has TRBV10-3 and TRBJ2-7, with D perhaps matching TRBD1 (6 bases). This CDR3 has 13 residues. The germline V and J ends were trimmed by 5 bases and 3 bases, with 11 bases remaining between them. Germline CDR1 is ENHRY and CDR2 is SYGVKD. This chain's CDR3 is CAISSRDNYEQYF. The CDR3 DNA sequence: TGTGCCATCAGTAGCCGGGACAACTACGAGCAGTACTTC.

The genes are TRBV11-2 and TRBJ1-2; D call uncertain. The CDR3 length is 13 residues. Trimming shortened V by 7 bases and J by 6 bases, and 15 bases separated the two germline ends. CDR1 and CDR2 (germline): SGHAT, FQNNGV. The CDR3 region is CASTLEGFNGYTF. For the CDR3, the DNA is TGTGCCAGCACCCTCGAGGGATTTAATGGCTACACCTTC.

The chain combines TRBV13 with TRBJ1-6, with 11 bases identical to TRBD1. The V segment lost 5 bases and the J segment 14 bases; nucleotides outside the gene matches: 11. This CDR3 is 15 amino acids long. Germline CDR1 is PRHDT and CDR2 is FYEKMQ (reference sequence). The CDR3 protein is CASSPGQGGREALHF. CDR3 DNA sequence: TGTGCCAGCAGCCCGGGACAGGGGGGGAGAGAGGCCCTCCACTTT. The variable domain in full, with the rest retrieved from reference TRBV13 and TRBJ1-6, is AAGVIQSPRHLIKEKRETATLKCYPIPRHDTVYWYQQGPGQDPQFLISFYEKMQSDKGSIPDRFSAQQFSDYHSELNMSSLELGDSALYFCASSPGQGGREALHFGNGTRLTVT.

V usage is TRBV6-1 and J usage is TRBJ1-5; unclear D gene. The CDR3 length is 13 residues. Germline V lookup: CDR1 MNHNS, CDR2 SASEGT. V gave up 1 base and J gave up 6 bases, with 7 bases separating them. The CDR3 bases are TGTGCCAGCAGTGAAGAGCGTAGTCAGCCCCAGCATTTT. Protein sequence: CASSEERSQPQHF.

This chain's CDR3 is CASSKIAGGIDEQYF. CDR3 DNA: TGTGCCAGCAGCAAGATAGCGGGGGGGATCGACGAGCAGTACTTC. J is TRBJ2-7 and V is TRBV5-4; 11 nucleotides agree with TRBD2. J gave up 5 bases and V 4 bases, and 8 bases lay outside the gene matches. CDR3 length: 15 residues. Germline lookup yields CDR1 SGHNT and CDR2 YYREEE (reference sequence).

V and J are TRBV5-1 and TRBJ2-3, with 14 nucleotides matching TRBD2. The CDR3 consists of 17 residues. Per the germline V gene, CDR1 is SGHRS and CDR2 is YFSETQ. V shed 3 bases and J 0 bases; nucleotides not matched to a gene: 3. This CDR3 is CASSSGLAGGSTDTQYF. The CDR3, as DNA: TGCGCCAGCAGCTCAGGACTAGCGGGGGGTAGCACAGATACGCAGTATTTT.

The V call is TRBV4-1, the J call TRBJ1-3, with D perhaps matching TRBD1 (5 bases). V dropped 0 bases and J dropped 3 bases, with 15 bases sitting between them. CDR1 MGHRA and CDR2 YSYEKL come from the germline V gene. The CDR3 sequence is 17 residues long. CDR3 bases: TGCGCCAGCAGCCAAGAAACAGGTGATGAACATGGAAACACCATATATTTT. As protein: CASSQETGDEHGNTIYF.

The chain combines TRBV5-5 with TRBJ1-1; no definite D call. CDR1 is SGHKS and CDR2 is YYEKEE in the germline V gene (reference sequence). V was trimmed by 0 bases and J by 3 bases, leaving 6 bases between them. The CDR3 runs to 13 residues. The CDR3: CASSLVGDTEAFF. In nucleotides, the CDR3 is TGTGCCAGCAGCTTGGTAGGAGACACTGAAGCTTTCTTT.

The chain employs TRBV30 and TRBJ1-1, with D uncertain. The CDR3 runs 13 residues. Trimming cost V 4 bases and J 3 bases, with 12 bases left between them. From germline, CDR1 is GTSNPN and CDR2 SVGIG (reference sequence). The CDR3 reads CAWNRIRDTEAFF. The CDR3 DNA reads as TGTGCCTGGAACCGGATCCGGGACACTGAAGCTTTCTTT.